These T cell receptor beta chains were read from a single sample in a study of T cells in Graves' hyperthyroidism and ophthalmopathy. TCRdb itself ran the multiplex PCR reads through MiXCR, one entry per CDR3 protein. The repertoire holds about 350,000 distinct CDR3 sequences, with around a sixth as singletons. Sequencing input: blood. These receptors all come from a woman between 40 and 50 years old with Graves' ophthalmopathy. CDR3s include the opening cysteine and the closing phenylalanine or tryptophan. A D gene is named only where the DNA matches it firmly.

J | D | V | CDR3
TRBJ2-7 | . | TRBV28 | CASSFPRQTYEQYF
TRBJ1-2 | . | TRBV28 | CASSTLTGNYGYTF
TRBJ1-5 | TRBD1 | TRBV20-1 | CSAVPDRASNQPQHF
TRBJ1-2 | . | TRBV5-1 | CASSPGHVSNYGYTF
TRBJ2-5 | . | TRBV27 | CASSWQAGETQYF
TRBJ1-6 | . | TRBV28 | CASSPQDTSSYNSPLHF
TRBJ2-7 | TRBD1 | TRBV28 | CASSLDRGQYEQYF
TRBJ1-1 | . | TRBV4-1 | CASSQEGSGTEAFF
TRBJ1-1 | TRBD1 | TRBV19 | CASSTPRTGGFVNTEAFF
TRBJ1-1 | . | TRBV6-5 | CASSRLGANTEAFF